The count of the clone carrying this TCR beta chain is one. What it binds is not known. TCRdb's copy holds only in-frame clones and misses some; the assay was immunoSEQ multiplex PCR. Among some 41,000 clones, 90% to 95% were seen once, and the ten largest hold roughly 0.58%. This CDR3 is 13 amino acids long. Germline values: CDR1 SQVTM, CDR2 ANQGSEA. Between the trimmed V and J ends, which lost 3 bases and 4 bases, there was a span of 12 bases. This sample is drawn from a study of graft-versus-host responses after intestinal transplantation. The overall study: Transplantation in recipients was multivisceral, liver-intestinal, or isolated intestinal.

Study-level points and caveats: Among recipient marrow samples, GvH clones were found; some appeared first in ileum or blood. After transplant, early declines in HvG clones were associated with peak levels of circulating GvH clones.

The source material was unstimulated CD8+ T cells sorted from spleen or lymph node cells, sampled before transplant. This clonotype was sampled from a human donor who was the organ donor for an intestinal transplant. The V gene is TRBV29-1, the J gene TRBJ1-2, with unresolved D. The CDR3 DNA reads as TGCAGCGTTGAGCTGGGGAACATCTATGGCTACACCTTC. Residues: CSVELGNIYGYTF. Full variable domain (remainder filled in from reference TRBV29-1 and TRBJ1-2): SAVISQKPSRDICQRGTSLTIQCQVDSQVTMMFWYRQQPGQSLTLIATANQGSEATYESGFVIDKFPISRPNLTFSTLTVSNMSPEDSSIYLCSVELGNIYGYTFGSGTRLTVV.